The rows below give T cell receptor beta chains drawn from one sample of a study of blood T cell repertoires in COVID-19. Only in-frame clones appear in the TCRdb table, and some are missing; sequencing was by immunoSEQ multiplex PCR. The top ten hold about 7.3% of the sample, which has fewer than 65,000 clones, around 93% seen once. Sequenced input: peripheral blood. The source of these receptors is a woman aged 55 to 70 with active or convalescent COVID-19. The CDR3 runs from the conserved cysteine through the conserved F or W. A D gene is named only where the DNA matches it firmly. Rows give clone size only sometimes, using once, few, many, or a class for an expanded clone.

size	D	V	J	DNA	CDR3
-	TRBD2	TRBV28	TRBJ2-1	TGTGCCAGCATACCCCTTAGCGGGGGTAGGGCGTTGAATGAGCAGTTCTTC	CASIPLSGGRALNEQFF
once	TRBD1	TRBV28	TRBJ2-7	TGTGCCAGCAGGACAGGGCCAACCTACGAGCAGTACTTC	CASRTGPTYEQYF
-	-	TRBV15	TRBJ1-1	TGTGCCACCAGCAGAGTTTCCGTGTACACTGAAGCTTTCTTT	CATSRVSVYTEAFF
few	-	TRBV7-9	TRBJ1-1	TGTGCCAGCAGCTTGACGCAGGTGAACACTGAAGCTTTCTTT	CASSLTQVNTEAFF
-	TRBD2	TRBV27	TRBJ2-1	TGTGCCAGCAGTTCAGGGACTAGCGGGGGGAATGAGCAGTTCTTC	CASSSGTSGGNEQFF
few	TRBD1	TRBV30	TRBJ1-2	TGTGCCTGGAACAAGCAGGGGGCGTATGGCTACACCTTC	CAWNKQGAYGYTF
-	TRBD1	TRBV15	TRBJ1-3	TGTGCCACCAGCAGCGACAGGGTTCGGCCCAGCACCATATATTTT	CATSSDRVRPSTIYF
-	-	TRBV28	TRBJ1-3	TGTGCCAGCAGTGGGGGAGGGAAAGGCTCTGGAAACACCATATATTTT	CASSGGGKGSGNTIYF
-	TRBD2	TRBV27	TRBJ2-1	TGTGCCAGCAGCCCCGGGACTAGCGGCTACAATGAGCAGTTCTTC	CASSPGTSGYNEQFF
-	TRBD2	TRBV3-1/TRBV3-2	TRBJ2-2	TGTGCCAGCAGCCAAGTTAGCGGGAGGGCCTACGGCACCGGGGAGCTGTTTTTT	CASSQVSGRAYGTGELFF
-	TRBD1	TRBV10-2	TRBJ1-2	TGCGCCAGCAGTGAGGGGACAGGCTATGGCTACACCTTC	CASSEGTGYGYTF
-	TRBD2	TRBV13	TRBJ2-5	TGTGCCAGCAGCCCGCGGGAGGCAGAGACCCAGTACTTC	CASSPREAETQYF
-	TRBD1	TRBV28	TRBJ2-7	TGTGCCAGCAGTCCGACAGGGCCGAGCTCCTACGAGCAGTACTTC	CASSPTGPSSYEQYF
-	-	TRBV3-1/TRBV3-2	TRBJ1-6	TGTGCCAGCAACGAGCGGGCAGAAAATTCACCCCTCCACTTT	CASNERAENSPLHF
-	TRBD1	TRBV6-6	TRBJ2-7	TGTGCCAGCAGTTACCCGGGACAGGGGGACGAGCAGTACTTC	CASSYPGQGDEQYF
-	-	TRBV18	TRBJ1-6	TGTGCCAGCTCACTGAAACAGGGAGTCAATTCACCCCTCCACTTT	CASSLKQGVNSPLHF
few	TRBD2	TRBV5-1	TRBJ2-2	TGCGCCAGCAGCAGCGGACTAGCGGGCACCGGGGAGCTGTTTTTT	CASSSGLAGTGELFF
-	-	TRBV19	TRBJ1-5	TGTGCCAGTAGTATAGGGAGGACAGTAAATAGCAATCAGCCCCAGCATTTT	CASSIGRTVNSNQPQHF
-	-	TRBV30	TRBJ1-2	TGTGCCTGGAGTCGGGGGTTCTATGGCTACACCTTC	CAWSRGFYGYTF
-	TRBD2	TRBV27	TRBJ2-1	TGTGCCAGCAGTAAACCGGGACTAGCGAGTAATGAGCAGTTCTTC	CASSKPGLASNEQFF
-	-	TRBV12-5	TRBJ1-1	TGTGCTAGTGGTTTGTTCTCCGGGTTTGACGACACTGAAGCTTTCTTT	CASGLFSGFDDTEAFF
-	-	TRBV14	TRBJ1-1	TGTGCCAGCAGCCACTATGTGAACACTGAAGCTTTCTTT	CASSHYVNTEAFF
-	TRBD2	TRBV7-7	TRBJ2-1	TGTGCCAGCAGCTTAGGCGGGAGTGAGCAGTTCTTC	CASSLGGSEQFF
-	TRBD1	TRBV7-3	TRBJ2-1	TGTGCCAGCAGTTTCAATATCGGGACAGGGGGCCCCTACAATGAGCAGTTCTTC	CASSFNIGTGGPYNEQFF
-	TRBD2	TRBV6-5	TRBJ2-1	TGTGCCAGCAGTTACGCCCGACTAGCGGGCTACAATGAGCAGTTCTTC	CASSYARLAGYNEQFF
-	TRBD1	TRBV30	TRBJ1-1	TGTGCCTGGAGAGGGACAGGGAACACTGAAGCTTTCTTT	CAWRGTGNTEAFF
-	-	TRBV7-2	TRBJ2-7	TGTGCCAGCAGCTTAGAGCCTTACTACGAGCAGTACTTC	CASSLEPYYEQYF
-	TRBD2	TRBV29-1	TRBJ2-1	TGCAGCGTGGGGGTAAAGGGCGGGTTGGGACTAGTCCATAGGAATGAGCAGTTCTTC	CSVGVKGGLGLVHRNEQFF
-	-	TRBV7-9	TRBJ1-1	TGTGCCAGCAGCTTAGCGGAGTATGACACTGAAGCTTTCTTT	CASSLAEYDTEAFF
-	-	TRBV12-3/TRBV12-4	TRBJ1-2	TGTGCCAGCAGCCCGGGACACGTCGGTGGCTACACCTTC	CASSPGHVGGYTF
-	TRBD1	TRBV7-2	TRBJ2-3	TGTGCCAGCAGCTTACAGGGGGCGCGGGGCACAGATACGCAGTATTTT	CASSLQGARGTDTQYF
-	TRBD1	TRBV5-1	TRBJ2-7	TGCGCCAGCAGCGGGACAGAGGAATACGAGCAGTACTTC	CASSGTEEYEQYF
-	-	TRBV18	TRBJ2-5	TGTGCCAGCTCACCAAACACCCAAGAGACCCAGTACTTC	CASSPNTQETQYF
-	-	TRBV3-1/TRBV3-2	TRBJ2-5	TGTGCCAGCACCCGTCGAGGGGCAGGGGCCCAAGAGACCCAGTACTTC	CASTRRGAGAQETQYF
-	TRBD2	TRBV28	TRBJ2-1	TGTGCCAGCAGGGCTAGCGGGGGGGCAGGTAGAGACAATGAGCAGTTCTTC	CASRASGGAGRDNEQFF